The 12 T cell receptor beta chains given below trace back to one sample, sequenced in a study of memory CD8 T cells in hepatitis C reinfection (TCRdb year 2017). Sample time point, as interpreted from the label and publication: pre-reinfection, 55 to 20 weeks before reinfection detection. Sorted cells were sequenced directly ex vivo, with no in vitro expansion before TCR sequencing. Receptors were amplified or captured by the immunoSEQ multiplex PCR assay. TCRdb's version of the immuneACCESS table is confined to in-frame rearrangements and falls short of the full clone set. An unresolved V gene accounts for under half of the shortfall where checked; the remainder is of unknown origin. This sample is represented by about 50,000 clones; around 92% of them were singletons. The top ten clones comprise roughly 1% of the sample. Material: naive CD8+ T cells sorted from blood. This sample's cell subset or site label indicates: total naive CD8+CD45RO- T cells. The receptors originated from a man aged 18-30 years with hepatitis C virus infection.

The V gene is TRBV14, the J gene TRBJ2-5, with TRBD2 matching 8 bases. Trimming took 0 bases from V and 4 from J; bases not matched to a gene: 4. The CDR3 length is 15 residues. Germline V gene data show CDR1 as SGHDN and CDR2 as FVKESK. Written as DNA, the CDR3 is TGTGCCAGCAGCCAAGAACGGGCGGGGGGAGAGACCCAGTACTTC. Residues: CASSQERAGGETQYF.

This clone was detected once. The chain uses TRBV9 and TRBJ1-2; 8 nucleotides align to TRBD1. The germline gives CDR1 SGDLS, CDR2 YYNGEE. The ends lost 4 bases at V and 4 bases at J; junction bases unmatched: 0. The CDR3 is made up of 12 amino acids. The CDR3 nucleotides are TGTGCCAGCAGCACAGGGGGCTATGGCTACACCTTC. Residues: CASSTGGYGYTF.

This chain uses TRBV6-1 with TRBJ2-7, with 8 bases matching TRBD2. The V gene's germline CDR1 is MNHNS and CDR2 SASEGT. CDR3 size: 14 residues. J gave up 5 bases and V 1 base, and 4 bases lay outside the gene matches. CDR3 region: CASSEGGLDDEQYF. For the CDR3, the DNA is TGTGCCAGCAGTGAAGGGGGACTAGATGACGAGCAGTACTTC.

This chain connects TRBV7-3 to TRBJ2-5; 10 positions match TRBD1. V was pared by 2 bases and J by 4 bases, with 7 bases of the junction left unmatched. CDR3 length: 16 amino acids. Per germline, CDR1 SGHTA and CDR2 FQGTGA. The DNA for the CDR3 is TGTGCCAGCAGCTTAGACGGGACAGGGGTTGTAGAGACCCAGTACTTC. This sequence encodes CASSLDGTGVVETQYF.

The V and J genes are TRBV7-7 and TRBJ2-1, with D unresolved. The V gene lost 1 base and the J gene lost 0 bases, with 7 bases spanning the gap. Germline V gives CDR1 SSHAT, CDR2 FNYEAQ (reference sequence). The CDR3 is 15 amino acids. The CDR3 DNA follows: TGTGCCAGCAGCTTAGGGGCAGGCTCCTACAATGAGCAGTTCTTC. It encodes CASSLGAGSYNEQFF.

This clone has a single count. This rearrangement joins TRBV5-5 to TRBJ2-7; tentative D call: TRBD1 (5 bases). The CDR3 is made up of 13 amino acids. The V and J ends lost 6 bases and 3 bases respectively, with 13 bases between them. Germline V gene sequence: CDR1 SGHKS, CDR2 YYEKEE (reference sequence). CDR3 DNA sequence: TGTGCCAGCACCCCGGACACCTTCTACGAGCAGTACTTC. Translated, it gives CASTPDTFYEQYF.

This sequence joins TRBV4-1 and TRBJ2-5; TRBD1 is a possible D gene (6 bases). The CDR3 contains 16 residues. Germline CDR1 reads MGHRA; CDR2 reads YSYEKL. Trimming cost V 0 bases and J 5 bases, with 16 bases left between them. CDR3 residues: CASSQDFAGVGETQYF. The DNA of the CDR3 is TGCGCCAGCAGCCAAGATTTTGCAGGGGTAGGGGAGACCCAGTACTTC.

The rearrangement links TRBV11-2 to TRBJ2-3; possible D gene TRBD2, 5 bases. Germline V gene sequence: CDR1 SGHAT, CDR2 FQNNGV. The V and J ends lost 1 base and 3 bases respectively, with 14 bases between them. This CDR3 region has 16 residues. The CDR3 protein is CASSLVPGRGTDTQYF. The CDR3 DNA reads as TGTGCCAGCAGCTTAGTGCCCGGGCGAGGGACAGATACGCAGTATTTT. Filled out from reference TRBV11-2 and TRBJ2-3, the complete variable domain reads EAGVAQSPRYKIIEKRQSVAFWCNPISGHATLYWYQQILGQGPKLLIQFQNNGVVDDSQLPKDRFSAERLKGVDSTLKIQPAKLEDSAVYLCASSLVPGRGTDTQYFGPGTRLTVL.

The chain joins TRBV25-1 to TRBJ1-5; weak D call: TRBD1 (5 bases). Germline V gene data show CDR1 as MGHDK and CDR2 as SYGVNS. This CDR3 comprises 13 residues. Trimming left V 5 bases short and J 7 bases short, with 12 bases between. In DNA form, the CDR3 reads TGTGCCAGCAGTAATGGAGGGGAGCAGCCCCAGCATTTT. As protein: CASSNGGEQPQHF.

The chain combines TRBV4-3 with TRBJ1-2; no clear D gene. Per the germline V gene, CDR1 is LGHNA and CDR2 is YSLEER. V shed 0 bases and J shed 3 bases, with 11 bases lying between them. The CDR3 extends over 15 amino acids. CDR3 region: CASSQDLSADYGYTF. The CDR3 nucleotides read TGCGCCAGCAGCCAAGATCTGTCTGCGGACTATGGCTACACCTTC.

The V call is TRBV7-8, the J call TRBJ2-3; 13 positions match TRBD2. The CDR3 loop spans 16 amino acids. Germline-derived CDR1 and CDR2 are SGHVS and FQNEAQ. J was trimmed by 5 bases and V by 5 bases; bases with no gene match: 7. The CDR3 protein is CASSPGLAGAGDTQYF. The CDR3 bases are TGTGCCAGCAGCCCCGGACTAGCGGGGGCGGGAGATACGCAGTATTTT.

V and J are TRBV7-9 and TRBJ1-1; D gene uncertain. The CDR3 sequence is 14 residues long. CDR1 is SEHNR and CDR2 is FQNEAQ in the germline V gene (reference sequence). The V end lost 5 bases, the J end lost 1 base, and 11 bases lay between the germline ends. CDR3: CASSPPRGNTEAFF. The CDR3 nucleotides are TGTGCCAGCAGCCCACCGCGGGGGAACACTGAAGCTTTCTTT.